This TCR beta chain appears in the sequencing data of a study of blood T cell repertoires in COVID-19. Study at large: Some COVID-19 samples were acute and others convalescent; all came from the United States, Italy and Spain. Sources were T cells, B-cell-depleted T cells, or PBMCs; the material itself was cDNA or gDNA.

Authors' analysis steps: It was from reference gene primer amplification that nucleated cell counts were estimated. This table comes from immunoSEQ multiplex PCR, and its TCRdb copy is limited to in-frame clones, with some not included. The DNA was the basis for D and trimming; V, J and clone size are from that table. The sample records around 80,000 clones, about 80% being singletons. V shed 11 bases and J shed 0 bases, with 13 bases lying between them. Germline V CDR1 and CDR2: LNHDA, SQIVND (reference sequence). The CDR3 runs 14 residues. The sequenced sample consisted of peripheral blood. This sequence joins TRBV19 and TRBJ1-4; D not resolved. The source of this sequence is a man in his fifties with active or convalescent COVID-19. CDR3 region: CACAVSATNEKLFF. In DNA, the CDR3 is TGTGCCTGTGCAGTGTCTGCAACTAATGAAAAACTGTTTTTT.